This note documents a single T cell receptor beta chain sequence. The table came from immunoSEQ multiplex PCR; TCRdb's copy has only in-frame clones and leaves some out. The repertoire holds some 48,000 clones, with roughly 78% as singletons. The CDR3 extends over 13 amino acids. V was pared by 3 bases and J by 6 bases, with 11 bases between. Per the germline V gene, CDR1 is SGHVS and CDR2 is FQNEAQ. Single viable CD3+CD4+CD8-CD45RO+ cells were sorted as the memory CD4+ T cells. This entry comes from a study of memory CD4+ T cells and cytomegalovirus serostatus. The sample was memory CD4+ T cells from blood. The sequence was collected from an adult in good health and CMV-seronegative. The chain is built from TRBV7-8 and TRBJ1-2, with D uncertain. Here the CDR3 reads CASSLGGRDGYTF. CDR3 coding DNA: TGTGCCAGCAGCTTGGGAGGAAGGGATGGCTACACCTTC.